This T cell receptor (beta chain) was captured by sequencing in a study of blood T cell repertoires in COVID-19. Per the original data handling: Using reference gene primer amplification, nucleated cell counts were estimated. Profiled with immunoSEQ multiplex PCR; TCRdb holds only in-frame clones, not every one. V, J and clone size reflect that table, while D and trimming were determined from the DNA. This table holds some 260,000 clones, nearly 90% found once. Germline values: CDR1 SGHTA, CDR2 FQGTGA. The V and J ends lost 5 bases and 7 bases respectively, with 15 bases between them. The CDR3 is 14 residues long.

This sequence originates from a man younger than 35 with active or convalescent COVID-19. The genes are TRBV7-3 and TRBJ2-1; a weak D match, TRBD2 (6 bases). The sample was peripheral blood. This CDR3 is CASSTSSGLNEQFF. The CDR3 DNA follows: TGTGCCAGCAGCACTAGCTCCGGGTTAAATGAGCAGTTCTTC. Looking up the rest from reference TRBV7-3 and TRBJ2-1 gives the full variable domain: GAGVSQTPSNKVTEKGKYVELRCDPISGHTALYWYRQSLGQGPEFLIYFQGTGAADDSGLPNDRFFAVRPEGSVSTLKIQRTERGDSAVYLCASSTSSGLNEQFFGPGTRLTVL.